The clone carrying this T cell receptor (beta chain) was observed at least ten times. The antigen is unknown. Amplified regions were TCR beta CDR3 sequences from RNA transcripts. The HTBI primer set drove a first-round RT-PCR of the TCR CDR3. Using its own MiXCR run on the multiplex PCR reads, TCRdb lists one record per CDR3 protein. Of approximately 640,000 distinct CDR3 sequences in the sample, 15% to 20% were seen once. This entry belongs to a study of T cells in Graves' hyperthyroidism and ophthalmopathy. The study, taken as a whole, reports: In the blood, most expanded thyroid clonotypes above 0.001 appeared as well.

Graves' hyperthyroidism without ophthalmopathy progression within 18 months was termed stable. Patients were aged 18 to 65, had disease duration under 2 months, and had newly diagnosed hyperthyroidism. Not enrolled were patients with uncontrolled infection, other autoimmune disease, pregnancy or lactation. The sample taken for sequencing was blood. The origin of this receptor is a man aged 45 to 65 with Graves' hyperthyroidism.

CDR3 protein: CSVEDTVVRETQYF. Written as DNA, the CDR3 is TGCAGCGTTGAAGACACAGTAGTGCGAGAGACCCAGTACTTC. This rearrangement joins TRBV29-1 to TRBJ2-5; D gene ambiguous. V lost 0 bases and J lost 4, with 12 bases in between. The germline CDR1 and CDR2 sequences are SQVTM and ANQGSEA. The CDR3 totals 14 residues.